The rows below give T cell receptor beta chains drawn from one sample of a study of shared clonotypes between healthy human individuals. Here immunoSEQ multiplex PCR was the method, and the copy in TCRdb shows in-frame clones only, minus some. The sample includes around 2.1 million clones, roughly 95% of them seen just once. The sequencing input was naive CD4+ T cells sorted from blood. All receptors come from a man aged 18 to 35 in good health. Both conserved end residues are part of each CDR3. The D gene is left open where the match is weak. Rows give clone size only sometimes, using once, few, many, or a class for an expanded clone.

TRBV15	once	.	TRBJ1-1	TGTGCCACCAGCAGAGATCTACTCTTGAACACTGAAGCTTTCTTT	CATSRDLLLNTEAFF
TRBV6-5	.	TRBD1	TRBJ1-2	TGTGCCAGCAGTTCAACAACAGGGGGCTATGGCTACACCTTC	CASSSTTGGYGYTF
TRBV4-1	.	TRBD2	TRBJ2-3	TGCGCCAGCAGCCAGGGCTCTCTAGCGGGGGGTCCCTCCCTTGTTCGCACAGATACGCAGTATTTT	CASSQGSLAGGPSLVRTDTQYF
TRBV14	once	.	TRBJ2-1	TGTGCCAGCAGCCAAGATTGGGTACTTGAGCAGTTCTTC	CASSQDWVLEQFF
TRBV28	.	.	TRBJ2-7	TGTGCCACCACCACCTGGACAGCCTACGAGCAGTACTTC	CATTTWTAYEQYF
TRBV7-8	.	.	TRBJ1-5	TGTGCCAGCAGCCGGGACGCAGGCAATCAGCCCCAGCATTTT	CASSRDAGNQPQHF
TRBV5-4	.	TRBD1	TRBJ2-7	TGTGCCAGCAGCCCGACGGGACAGGGGGCGCAGGAGCAGTACTTC	CASSPTGQGAQEQYF
TRBV23-1	.	TRBD1	TRBJ2-7	TGCGCCAGCAGTCCGGGACAGGCGGACTACGAGCAGTACTTC	CASSPGQADYEQYF
TRBV25-1	.	.	TRBJ1-1	TGTGCCAGCAGTAGACTCGAGAACACTGAAGCTTTCTTT	CASSRLENTEAFF
TRBV18	.	.	TRBJ2-3	TGTGCCAGCTCACAAAGCGGATCCACAGATACGCAGTATTTT	CASSQSGSTDTQYF
TRBV5-1	once	TRBD1	TRBJ2-7	TGCGCCAGCAGCCGGGGACAGGGACCCTTCGAGCAGTACTTC	CASSRGQGPFEQYF
TRBV2	.	TRBD2	TRBJ2-4	TGTGCCAACTCACTAGCGGGGAAAAACATTCAGTACTTC	CANSLAGKNIQYF
TRBV10-1	.	.	TRBJ2-1	TGCGCCAGCAGTGAGGGTACAGACTCCTACAATGAGCAGTTCTTC	CASSEGTDSYNEQFF
TRBV19	once	TRBD1	TRBJ1-1	TGTGCCAGTAGTCCCTCCCGGGACAGGGGGACTGAAGCTTTCTTT	CASSPSRDRGTEAFF
TRBV7-2	.	TRBD1	TRBJ2-7	TGTGCCAGCAGCTGGGACAGGCCATCCTACGAGCAGTACTTC	CASSWDRPSYEQYF
TRBV27	.	TRBD1	TRBJ2-7	TGTGCCACCCGGACAGGAACGTCCTACGAGCAGTACTTC	CATRTGTSYEQYF
TRBV4-2	.	TRBD2	TRBJ2-7	TGTGCCAGCAGCCCGAGACTAGCGGGATCTACGGGTGGCCTTTACGAGCAGTACTTC	CASSPRLAGSTGGLYEQYF
TRBV2	.	.	TRBJ2-5	TGTGCCAGCAGTGAAGCGCCGGTGGTAGAGACCCAGTACTTC	CASSEAPVVETQYF
TRBV9	.	.	TRBJ2-5	TGTGCCAGCAGCGTAAGCCAGGCGAATCAAGAGACCCAGTACTTC	CASSVSQANQETQYF
TRBV9	.	.	TRBJ1-2	TGTGCCAGCAGCGTTCCAGGGATCGGGTATGGCTACACCTTC	CASSVPGIGYGYTF
TRBV10-3	.	.	TRBJ2-7	TGTGCCATCAGTTTAACAGGACTTACCTACGAGCAGTACTTC	CAISLTGLTYEQYF
TRBV4-3	.	.	TRBJ2-7	TGCGCCAGCAGCCAAGGGTGGAGGGGGTCCTACGAGCAGTACTTC	CASSQGWRGSYEQYF
TRBV7-9	.	.	TRBJ1-2	TGTGCCAGCAGTTTCTCAACAGTGGGCCGTGGCTACACCTTC	CASSFSTVGRGYTF
TRBV29-1	once	TRBD2	TRBJ2-7	TGCAGCGTTTGGGGACTAGCGGGATCCTACGAGCAGTACTTC	CSVWGLAGSYEQYF
TRBV25-1	.	.	TRBJ1-3	TGTGCCAGCAGTGAAGTCGGACATAGCTCTGGAAACACCATATATTTT	CASSEVGHSSGNTIYF
TRBV19	.	.	TRBJ1-6	TGTGCCAGTAGTCCATATGAGGGGTATAATTCACCCCTCCACTTT	CASSPYEGYNSPLHF
TRBV6-5	.	.	TRBJ2-2	TGTGCCAGCAGGTGGGGGCAAGGCGGGGAGCTGTTTTTT	CASRWGQGGELFF
TRBV19	.	TRBD1	TRBJ1-5	TGTGCCAGTAGTATAAGGACAGGGAATAGCAATCAGCCCCAGCATTTT	CASSIRTGNSNQPQHF
TRBV27	.	.	TRBJ2-2	TGTGCCAGCAGTTTCCGAGGGCTTGTAACCGGGGAGCTGTTTTTT	CASSFRGLVTGELFF
TRBV18	once	TRBD1	TRBJ1-6	TGTGCCAGCTCACCACAGGGGGCGGATAATTCACCCCTCCACTTT	CASSPQGADNSPLHF
TRBV7-2	once	.	TRBJ2-5	TGTGCCAGCGGAGGAGGAGGGAGAGAGACCCAGTACTTC	CASGGGGRETQYF
TRBV5-5	.	TRBD1	TRBJ2-4	TGTGCCAGCAGTCGGGACAGAAAAAACATTCAGTACTTC	CASSRDRKNIQYF
TRBV25-1	.	.	TRBJ1-5	TGTGCCAGCAGTGAATTGGGGCAGCCCCAGCATTTT	CASSELGQPQHF
TRBV27	once	.	TRBJ1-4	TGTGCCAGCAGTTTTTCCGGGATACCTAATGAAAAACTGTTTTTT	CASSFSGIPNEKLFF
TRBV6-6	.	TRBD2	TRBJ2-7	TGTGCCAGCAGTTACCCCGGACTAGCGGGAGTAGGCGAGCAGTACTTC	CASSYPGLAGVGEQYF
TRBV5-6	.	.	TRBJ2-6	TGTGCCAGCAGCTTCCTGAACTCTGGGGCCAACGTCCTGACTTTC	CASSFLNSGANVLTF
TRBV12-5	.	TRBD1	TRBJ2-3	TGTGCTAGTGGTTTGGCTCAGAAGGACAGGGTGGGAGATACGCAGTATTTT	CASGLAQKDRVGDTQYF
TRBV5-1	.	TRBD2	TRBJ2-1	TGCGCCAGCAGCTCCCAGGGGACTAGCGGACTCTACAATGAGCAGTTCTTC	CASSSQGTSGLYNEQFF
TRBV29-1	.	TRBD2	TRBJ2-7	TGCAGCGTTGAGCTAGCGGGAGGGCCCTACGAGCAGTACTTC	CSVELAGGPYEQYF
TRBV5-1	once	TRBD1	TRBJ1-2	TGCGCCAGCAGCGAAGGGACAGCTACACTCTCTGGCTACACCTTC	CASSEGTATLSGYTF
TRBV6-6	.	.	TRBJ2-1	TGTGCCAGCAGTCCCTCGGTGGTCAATGAGCAGTTCTTC	CASSPSVVNEQFF
TRBV6-1	.	TRBD2	TRBJ2-7	TGTGCCAGCAGTGTAAGCAGCGCGGCGGGGGTATTTGAGCAGTACTTC	CASSVSSAAGVFEQYF